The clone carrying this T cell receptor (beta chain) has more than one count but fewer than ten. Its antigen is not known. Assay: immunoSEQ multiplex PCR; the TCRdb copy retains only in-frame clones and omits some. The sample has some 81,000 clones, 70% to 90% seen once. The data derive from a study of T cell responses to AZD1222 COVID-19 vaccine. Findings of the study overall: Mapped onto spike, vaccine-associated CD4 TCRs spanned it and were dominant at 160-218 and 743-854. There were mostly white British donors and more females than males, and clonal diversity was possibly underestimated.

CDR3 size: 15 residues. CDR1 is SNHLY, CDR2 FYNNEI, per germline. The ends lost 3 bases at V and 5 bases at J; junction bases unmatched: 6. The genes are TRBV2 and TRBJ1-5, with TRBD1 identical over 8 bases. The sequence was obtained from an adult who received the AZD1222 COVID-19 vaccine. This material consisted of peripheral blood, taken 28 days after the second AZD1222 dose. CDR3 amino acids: CASSEIGQGDQPQHF. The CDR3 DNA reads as TGTGCCAGCAGTGAGATCGGACAGGGAGATCAGCCCCAGCATTTT.